Presented here are 18 T cell receptor beta chains from one specimen sequenced in a study of T cell responses to AZD1222 COVID-19 vaccine (dated by TCRdb to the early 2020s). The time point label here, explained by the study, means: baseline before first vaccination. The library relied on the immunoSEQ multiplex PCR assay. TCRdb obtained this table from immuneACCESS and retained in-frame rearrangements with V and J assigned. These tables miss some clones; where compared with another copy, unresolved V genes account for less than half of the shortfall, and the remainder is unexplained. The sample records 95,000 to 150,000 clones, roughly 84% of which are singletons. The top ten clonotypes cover about 1.2% of the sample. Sequenced material: peripheral blood, taken on day 0 of AZD1222 vaccination. The receptors derive from an adult in good health.

The chain couples TRBV5-6 to TRBJ1-1, with D hard to call. The CDR3 runs 17 residues. Germline values: CDR1 SGHDT, CDR2 YYEEEE. V was clipped by 1 base and J by 3 bases, with 19 bases between them. The CDR3 loop is CASSLLTIFGVHTEAFF. CDR3 DNA: TGTGCCAGCAGCTTGTTGACTATTTTTGGGGTTCACACTGAAGCTTTCTTT.

V gene TRBV6-2 or TRBV6-3 combines with J gene TRBJ1-6; TRBD1 matches at 7 bases. Germline values: CDR1 MNHEY, CDR2 SVGEGT. The CDR3 covers 16 residues. The trim removed 6 bases at V and 7 bases at J, leaving 12 bases unmatched. The CDR3, as DNA: TGTGCCAGCAGCCGCGTGAGCGGGACAGTGAATTCACCCCTCCACTTT. This translates into CASSRVSGTVNSPLHF.

This clone is a singleton in its sample. This chain joins TRBV27 and TRBJ2-7, with TRBD1 matching 7 bases. Trimming at V came to 5 bases and at J to 4 bases, leaving 8 bases not matched to a gene. Germline assignment: CDR1 MNHEY and CDR2 SMNVEV (reference sequence). CDR3 length: 14 amino acids. The CDR3, as DNA: TGTGCCAGCAGTGGCGAGGGGACAGCTTACGAGCAGTACTTC. As protein: CASSGEGTAYEQYF.

The chain couples TRBV5-4 to TRBJ1-4; 10 bases are shared with TRBD1. The V gene end was trimmed by 4 bases and the J gene end by 7 bases; junction bases not matched to a gene: 7. The CDR3 contains 15 residues. Per germline, CDR1 SGHNT and CDR2 YYREEE (reference sequence). This CDR3 is CASSQGQGVGEKLFF. The CDR3 region has the DNA TGTGCCAGCAGCCAAGGACAGGGGGTCGGTGAAAAACTGTTTTTT.

The chain employs TRBV7-6 and TRBJ2-3; 7 bases are a match to TRBD2. After removal of 0 bases from V and 7 bases from J, the junction contained 10 bases not matched to a gene. The CDR3 is 16 amino acids. Per germline, CDR1 SGHVS and CDR2 FNYEAQ. The CDR3 loop is CASSLAGGVSRNTQYF. In nucleotides, the CDR3 is TGTGCCAGCAGCTTAGCTGGGGGGGTTAGTCGAAATACGCAGTATTTT. Full variable domain (remainder filled in from reference TRBV7-6 and TRBJ2-3): GAGVSQSPRYKVTKRGQDVALRCDPISGHVSLYWYRQALGQGPEFLTYFNYEAQQDKSGLPNDRFSAERPEGSISTLTIQRTEQRDSAMYRCASSLAGGVSRNTQYFGPGTRLTVL.

This clone was found once. This rearrangement joins TRBV27 to TRBJ1-5, with D possibly matching TRBD1 (6 bases). V was pared by 8 bases and J by 2 bases, with 13 bases between. The CDR3 is 14 residues long. In germline, CDR1 is MNHEY, CDR2 SMNVEV (reference sequence). The DNA for the CDR3 is TGTGCCAGCGCGTGGGGGGCGGGCAATCAGCCCCAGCATTTT. Its protein product is CASAWGAGNQPQHF.

The table lists this clone with a count of one. This chain uses TRBV7-9 with TRBJ2-1, with D unclear. Germline CDR1 reads SEHNR; CDR2 reads FQNEAQ (reference sequence). This CDR3 spans 13 amino acids. V was cut by 5 bases and J by 3 bases, with 8 bases left in between. CDR3 DNA: TGTGCCAGCAGCCCCGGTGGCTACAATGAGCAGTTCTTC. Protein sequence: CASSPGGYNEQFF.

The V gene is TRBV19, the J gene TRBJ1-2, with D tentatively TRBD1 (6 bases). CDR1 is LNHDA and CDR2 is SQIVND in the germline V gene (reference sequence). The CDR3 runs 15 residues. V lost 2 bases and J lost 7, with 17 bases in between. CDR3 in amino acids: CASSISWGAQGGYTF. The CDR3 DNA sequence: TGTGCCAGTAGTATAAGTTGGGGGGCGCAGGGTGGCTACACCTTC.

The rearrangement joins TRBV27 to TRBJ1-6; tentative D call: TRBD1 (5 bases). CDR3 length: 15 amino acids. V dropped 8 bases and J dropped 6 bases, with 17 bases sitting between them. Germline CDR1 is MNHEY and CDR2 is SMNVEV (reference sequence). This CDR3 is CASSYGRVGNSPLHF. In nucleotides, the CDR3 is TGTGCCAGCTCCTACGGCAGGGTCGGTAATTCACCCCTCCACTTT.

V usage is TRBV29-1 and J usage is TRBJ1-1; D perhaps matches TRBD1 (5 bases). Trimming took off 7 bases at V and 6 bases at J, with 18 bases between the two ends. This CDR3 is 13 amino acids long. Germline V lookup: CDR1 SQVTM, CDR2 ANQGSEA. The DNA of the CDR3 is TGCAGCGCGGTCGGGGGTTTGCGGGCTGAAGCTTTCTTT. Encoded protein: CSAVGGLRAEAFF.

The chain has TRBV25-1 and TRBJ2-3; 10 bases map to TRBD1. Trimming removed 8 bases from V and 5 bases from J; junction bases left unmatched: 16. Germline V lookup: CDR1 MGHDK, CDR2 SYGVNS. This CDR3 region has 17 residues. The CDR3 region is CASRKAPGDRGLDTQYF. The DNA of the CDR3 is TGTGCCAGCCGCAAAGCACCGGGGGACAGGGGATTAGATACGCAGTATTTT.

V and J are TRBV19 and TRBJ2-3, with 8 nucleotides matching TRBD2. This CDR3 has 14 residues. The junction had 6 bases not matched to a gene; V was cut back by 6 bases and J by 4 bases. CDR1 is LNHDA and CDR2 is SQIVND in the germline V gene (reference sequence). CDR3 amino acids: CASSLRGGADTQYF. The DNA for the CDR3 is TGTGCCAGTAGCCTCCGGGGGGGTGCAGATACGCAGTATTTT.

The chain links TRBV5-1 to TRBJ1-5, with D unresolved. This CDR3 is 15 amino acids long. Trimming took off 2 bases at V and 3 bases at J, with 12 bases between the two ends. The germline V gene encodes CDR1 SGHRS and CDR2 YFSETQ. The CDR3 DNA sequence: TGCGCCAGCAGCTTCCTCGGCGGAAACAATCAGCCCCAGCATTTT. Translation: CASSFLGGNNQPQHF. Filled out from reference TRBV5-1 and TRBJ1-5, the complete variable domain reads KAGVTQTPRYLIKTRGQQVTLSCSPISGHRSVSWYQQTPGQGLQFLFEYFSETQRNKGNFPGRFSGRQFSNSRSEMNVSTLELGDSALYLCASSFLGGNNQPQHFGDGTRLSIL.

In this sample, this clone turned up once. V and J are TRBV19 and TRBJ1-1; perhaps TRBD1 as D (5 bases). Trimming cost V 7 bases and J 5 bases, with 11 bases left between them. This CDR3 spans 12 amino acids. Per the germline V gene, CDR1 is LNHDA and CDR2 is SQIVND (reference sequence). The CDR3, as DNA: TGTGCCAGTAAGATCGCAGGGACTGAAGCTTTCTTT. Amino acids: CASKIAGTEAFF.

The rearrangement uses TRBV19 and TRBJ1-1; 8 bases map to TRBD1. This CDR3 region has 13 residues. Looked up from germline, CDR1 is LNHDA and CDR2 is SQIVND (reference sequence). V dropped 6 bases and J dropped 4; count of bases not matched to a gene: 4. The CDR3 DNA is TGTGCCAGTAGCTCGCAGGGGGCCACTGAAGCTTTCTTT. Amino acids: CASSSQGATEAFF.

This chain joins TRBV6-5 and TRBJ2-7, with 7 bases that match TRBD1. The CDR3 is 14 amino acids. The germline CDR1 and CDR2 sequences are MNHEY and SVGAGI. V lost 7 bases and J lost 0; bases outside the gene matches: 6. The CDR3 here is CASKGQGDSYEQYF. In DNA form, the CDR3 reads TGTGCCAGCAAGGGGCAGGGGGACTCCTACGAGCAGTACTTC.

The J gene is TRBJ2-2, the V gene TRBV5-1, with 10 bases identical to TRBD1. The CDR3 loop spans 15 amino acids. The germline V gene encodes CDR1 SGHRS and CDR2 YFSETQ. The junction had 6 bases not matched to a gene; V was cut back by 5 bases and J by 5 bases. CDR3 nucleotides: TGCGCCAGCAGTCGCGGGACAGGGGAAACCGGGGAGCTGTTTTTT. Translating it yields CASSRGTGETGELFF.

The chain couples TRBV5-1 to TRBJ1-1; 8 nucleotides line up with TRBD1. With V trimmed by 3 bases and J by 5 bases, 9 bases remained unmatched. The CDR3 contains 15 residues. Germline-derived CDR1 and CDR2 are SGHRS and YFSETQ. The CDR3 spells CASSSGDRGLTEAFF. The CDR3 DNA sequence: TGCGCCAGCAGCTCAGGCGACAGGGGTTTGACTGAAGCTTTCTTT.